The 24 T cell receptor beta chains in this list originate from one sample, sequenced in a study of shared clonotypes between healthy human individuals. Measured with immunoSEQ multiplex PCR; TCRdb has only the in-frame clones, and not every one. The data show over a million clones, with roughly 80% seen just once and roughly 1.4% held by the top ten. Sequenced material: memory CD4+ T cells sorted from blood. This sample's subset: CD45RA-negative fraction. These receptors all stem from a man aged 18 to 35 in good health.

Turning to this clone: Other DNA sequences of this sample code for an identical CDR3. The rearrangement uses TRBV11-2 and TRBJ2-3; D may be TRBD2 (5 bases). CDR1 and CDR2 (germline): SGHAT, FQNNGV. V lost 5 bases and J 2 bases, leaving 8 bases between the germline ends. CDR3 size: 13 residues. The chain's CDR3 is CASSLGLTDTQYF. The CDR3 DNA sequence: TGTGCCAGCAGCCTTGGACTCACAGATACGCAGTATTTT.

The V and J genes are TRBV7-3 and TRBJ2-7; D perhaps matches TRBD2 (5 bases). There are 15 residues in the CDR3. Per germline, CDR1 SGHTA and CDR2 FQGTGA. The V gene lost 2 bases and the J gene lost 5 bases, with 16 bases spanning the gap. CDR3 loop: CASSLAGPLGDEQYF. CDR3 in DNA: TGTGCCAGCAGCTTAGCTGGACCCCTCGGGGACGAGCAGTACTTC.

This clone was observed once. The chain has TRBV6-6 and TRBJ1-5; tentatively, D is TRBD1 (6 bases). The CDR3 is made up of 14 amino acids. Deletions cut 5 bases from V and 6 bases from J, with 14 bases between. The germline gives CDR1 MNHNY, CDR2 SVGAGI (reference sequence). CDR3 DNA sequence: TGTGCCAGCAGTCCCGGGACAAAAGTTCAGCCCCAGCATTTT. This translates into CASSPGTKVQPQHF.

The rearrangement joins TRBV9 to TRBJ1-1; D might be TRBD1 (5 bases). The CDR3 loop spans 16 amino acids. Germline CDR1 is SGDLS and CDR2 is YYNGEE. The germline V and J ends were trimmed by 2 bases and 0 bases, with 14 bases remaining between them. Here the CDR3 reads CASSVGGGALNTEAFF. The CDR3 DNA reads TGTGCCAGCAGCGTGGGTGGTGGGGCCCTGAACACTGAAGCTTTCTTT.

The chain recombines TRBV6-6 with TRBJ2-1, with TRBD1 matching over 8 bases. Germline values: CDR1 MNHNY, CDR2 SVGAGI (reference sequence). Trimming took 4 bases from V and 8 from J; bases not matched to a gene: 7. The CDR3 length is 14 residues. In DNA form, the CDR3 reads TGTGCCAGCAGTTTGACCGGACAGGGCCATGAGCAGTTCTTC. Protein sequence: CASSLTGQGHEQFF.

The chain is built from TRBV6-1 and TRBJ2-2; tentative D call: TRBD2 (7 bases). Germline values: CDR1 MNHNS, CDR2 SASEGT. The CDR3 sequence is 13 residues long. V lost 3 bases and J 10 bases, leaving 12 bases between the germline ends. In nucleotides, the CDR3 is TGTGCCAGCAGTGAGGGGGGGCGGCAGGAGCTGTTTTTT. The encoded protein is CASSEGGRQELFF.

This clone has ten or more counts. Within the sample, other DNA sequences also encode this same CDR3. The chain uses TRBV4-3 and TRBJ2-1; 7 positions match TRBD2. CDR1 and CDR2 (germline): LGHNA, YSLEER. V lost 0 bases to trimming and J lost 4 bases; unmatched junction nucleotides: 3. The CDR3 sequence is 15 residues long. The CDR3 sequence is CASSQDLAAYNEQFF. In DNA form, the CDR3 reads TGCGCCAGCAGCCAAGACCTAGCGGCTTACAATGAGCAGTTCTTC.

The CDR3 coding sequence is TGTGCCAGCGAACCGGGACAGGGGGTAAGATCTGGGGCCAACGTCCTGACTTTC. It specifies CASEPGQGVRSGANVLTF. The chain couples TRBV5-4 to TRBJ2-6; 11 bases map to TRBD1. CDR1 and CDR2 from the germline V gene are SGHNT and YYREEE (reference sequence). The CDR3 is 18 residues long. The V gene end was trimmed by 7 bases and the J gene end by 1 base; junction bases not matched to a gene: 10.

V usage is TRBV6-6 and J usage is TRBJ1-5, with D possibly matching TRBD1 (5 bases). With 6 bases removed from V and 4 bases from J, the gap between germline ends came to 19 bases. Germline V gene sequence: CDR1 MNHNY, CDR2 SVGAGI (reference sequence). This CDR3 spans 16 amino acids. The CDR3 loop reads CASRDSPGTGNQPQHF. CDR3 in DNA: TGTGCCAGCAGAGACTCACCCGGGACGGGTAATCAGCCCCAGCATTTT.

The chain is built from TRBV6-6 and TRBJ2-5; the D is unclear. The V gene lost 6 bases and the J gene lost 1 base, with 15 bases spanning the gap. The CDR3 loop spans 15 amino acids. The germline V gene has CDR1 MNHNY and CDR2 SVGAGI (reference sequence). CDR3 coding DNA: TGTGCCAGCAGCAAAGACTCAGGTGTCCAAGAGACCCAGTACTTC. Its translation is CASSKDSGVQETQYF.

The chain uses TRBV29-1 and TRBJ2-5, with 9 bases aligning to TRBD1. V dropped 7 bases and J dropped 3; count of bases not matched to a gene: 12. Germline loops: CDR1 SQVTM, CDR2 ANQGSEA. The CDR3 runs 15 residues. The CDR3 DNA reads as TGCAGCGCTGGAACCGGGACAGGGAGAAAAGAGACCCAGTACTTC. Its protein is CSAGTGTGRKETQYF.

J is TRBJ2-1 and V is TRBV5-1, with 9 bases that match TRBD2. The CDR3 totals 12 residues. J was trimmed by 8 bases and V by 4 bases; bases with no gene match: 1. The germline gives CDR1 SGHRS, CDR2 YFSETQ. CDR3 nucleotides: TGCGCCAGCAGCGCGGGGGGGCATGAGCAGTTCTTC. It encodes CASSAGGHEQFF.

This clone was seen a few times. The chain uses TRBV10-1 and TRBJ2-1; D gene ambiguous. CDR1 is WNHNN, CDR2 SYGVQD, per germline (reference sequence). The V end was cut by 8 bases, the J end by 2 bases, with 4 bases between. This CDR3 is 11 amino acids long. The CDR3 spells CASLTYNEQFF. The CDR3 region has the DNA TGCGCCAGCCTTACCTACAATGAGCAGTTCTTC.

The chain joins TRBV5-6 to TRBJ1-5, with TRBD1 matching 9 bases. The CDR3 spans 14 residues. After removal of 3 bases from V and 6 bases from J, the junction contained 4 bases not matched to a gene. The germline V gene has CDR1 SGHDT and CDR2 YYEEEE. The CDR3 bases are TGTGCCAGCAGCTGGGGACAGGGTACTCAGCCCCAGCATTTT. Translating gives CASSWGQGTQPQHF.

This chain links TRBV6-1 with TRBJ2-1, with 12 bases that match TRBD2. Per the germline V gene, CDR1 is MNHNS and CDR2 is SASEGT. This CDR3 spans 16 amino acids. V was pared by 3 bases and J by 8 bases, with 8 bases of the junction left unmatched. For the CDR3, the DNA is TGTGCCAGCAGTGAGGCTAGCGGGAGGGGGATCGATGAGCAGTTCTTC. Translating it yields CASSEASGRGIDEQFF.

This clone was detected only a few times. The V call is TRBV4-1, the J call TRBJ1-2, with unresolved D. The CDR3 is 12 residues long. V was clipped by 0 bases and J by 8 bases, with 7 bases between them. CDR1 is MGHRA, CDR2 YSYEKL, per germline. The CDR3 loop is CASSQETVGYTF. The CDR3 bases are TGCGCCAGCAGCCAAGAAACGGTGGGCTACACCTTC.

J is TRBJ2-7 and V is TRBV10-3, with 7 bases aligning to TRBD2. Germline CDR1 and CDR2: ENHRY and SYGVKD. The trim removed 6 bases at V and 0 bases at J, leaving 5 bases unmatched. The CDR3 is 14 residues long. This chain's CDR3 is CAIRGTTSSYEQYF. In DNA, the CDR3 is TGTGCCATCAGGGGGACTACGAGCTCCTACGAGCAGTACTTC.

This chain connects TRBV6-1 to TRBJ1-5; a possible D gene is TRBD1 (5 bases). V lost 9 bases to trimming and J lost 8 bases, with 14 bases between them. Germline V lookup: CDR1 MNHNS, CDR2 SASEGT. The CDR3 runs 12 residues. Written as DNA, the CDR3 is TGTGCCAGTACAGGTACCCGCGAGCCCCAGCATTTT. Its translation is CASTGTREPQHF.

V usage is TRBV7-3 and J usage is TRBJ2-1; D not resolved. Germline CDR1 and CDR2: SGHTA and FQGTGA. The CDR3 has 14 amino acids. Trimming removed 0 bases at V and 4 bases at J, with 7 bases between. This CDR3 reads CASSLTGKYNEQFF. CDR3 coding DNA: TGTGCCAGCAGCTTAACGGGGAAGTACAATGAGCAGTTCTTC.

This clone was observed a handful of times. The chain combines TRBV29-1 with TRBJ2-3; D remains ambiguous. Germline CDR1 and CDR2: SQVTM and ANQGSEA. This CDR3 region has 14 residues. Trimming cost V 0 bases and J 3 bases, with 10 bases left between them. CDR3 in amino acids: CSVEDLGRTDTQYF. DNA of the CDR3: TGCAGCGTTGAAGATTTAGGCAGGACAGATACGCAGTATTTT.

This clone has just a few counts. J is TRBJ1-6 and V is TRBV7-9, with TRBD1 matching 8 bases. Trimming at V came to 7 bases and at J to 7 bases, leaving 9 bases not matched to a gene. The CDR3 runs 15 residues. Germline V gives CDR1 SEHNR, CDR2 FQNEAQ (reference sequence). The CDR3 reads CASIPQGALNSPLHF. The CDR3 nucleotides are TGTGCCAGCATCCCCCAGGGGGCGTTGAATTCACCCCTCCACTTT.

The CDR3 reads CASSLPGGGSGNTIYF. Written as DNA, the CDR3 is TGTGCCAGTAGTCTTCCAGGGGGCGGCTCTGGAAACACCATATATTTT. The V gene is TRBV19, the J gene TRBJ1-3, with TRBD1 identical over 8 bases. The CDR3 length is 16 residues. With V trimmed by 5 bases and J by 0 bases, 6 bases remained unmatched. Germline values: CDR1 LNHDA, CDR2 SQIVND (reference sequence). The full variable domain, completed using reference TRBV19 and TRBJ1-3, is DGGITQSPKYLFRKEGQNVTLSCEQNLNHDAMYWYRQDPGQGLRLIYYSQIVNDFQKGDIAEGYSVSREKKESFPLTVTSAQKNPTAFYLCASSLPGGGSGNTIYFGEGSWLTVV.

About this clone: Different DNA sequences within this sample yield the same CDR3. This chain joins TRBV5-1 and TRBJ1-1, with TRBD1 matching over 7 bases. This CDR3 contains 13 residues. Trimming took 4 bases from V and 4 from J; bases not matched to a gene: 4. Germline V CDR1 and CDR2: SGHRS, YFSETQ. The CDR3 region is CASSLQGGTEAFF. CDR3 nucleotide sequence: TGCGCCAGCAGCCTCCAGGGGGGCACTGAAGCTTTCTTT. Variable domain in full (rest from reference TRBV5-1 and TRBJ1-1): KAGVTQTPRYLIKTRGQQVTLSCSPISGHRSVSWYQQTPGQGLQFLFEYFSETQRNKGNFPGRFSGRQFSNSRSEMNVSTLELGDSALYLCASSLQGGTEAFFGQGTRLTVV.

The V and J genes are TRBV5-1 and TRBJ2-1; D unresolved. Germline V lookup: CDR1 SGHRS, CDR2 YFSETQ. CDR3 length equals 15 residues. V was cut by 2 bases and J by 6 bases, with 15 bases left in between. DNA of the CDR3: TGCGCCAGCAGCTTCCTGGACCCCTACGGCAATGAGCAGTTCTTC. It codes for CASSFLDPYGNEQFF.